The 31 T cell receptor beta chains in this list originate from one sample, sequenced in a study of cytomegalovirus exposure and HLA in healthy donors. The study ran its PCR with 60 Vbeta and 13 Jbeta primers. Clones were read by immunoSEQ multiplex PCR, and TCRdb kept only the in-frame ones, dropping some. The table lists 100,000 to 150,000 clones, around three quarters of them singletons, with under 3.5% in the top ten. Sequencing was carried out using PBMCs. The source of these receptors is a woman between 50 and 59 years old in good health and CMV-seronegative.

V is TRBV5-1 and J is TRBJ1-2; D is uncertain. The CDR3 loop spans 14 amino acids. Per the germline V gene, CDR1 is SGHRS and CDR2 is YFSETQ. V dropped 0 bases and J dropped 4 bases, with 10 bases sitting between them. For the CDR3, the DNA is TGCGCCAGCAGCTTGGAACAGCCGACCTATGGCTACACCTTC. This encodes CASSLEQPTYGYTF.

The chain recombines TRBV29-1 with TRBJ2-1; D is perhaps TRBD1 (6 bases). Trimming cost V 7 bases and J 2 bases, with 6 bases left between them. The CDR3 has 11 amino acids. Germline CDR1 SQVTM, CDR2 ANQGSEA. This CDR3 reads CSGTAYNEQFF. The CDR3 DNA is TGCAGCGGGACAGCCTACAATGAGCAGTTCTTC.

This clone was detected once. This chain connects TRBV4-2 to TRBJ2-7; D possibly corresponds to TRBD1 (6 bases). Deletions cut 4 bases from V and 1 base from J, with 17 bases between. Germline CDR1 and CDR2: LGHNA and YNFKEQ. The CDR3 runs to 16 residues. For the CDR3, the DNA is TGTGCCAGCAGCCGCTTCCGGGACAACCCATCCTACGAGCAGTACTTC. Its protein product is CASSRFRDNPSYEQYF.

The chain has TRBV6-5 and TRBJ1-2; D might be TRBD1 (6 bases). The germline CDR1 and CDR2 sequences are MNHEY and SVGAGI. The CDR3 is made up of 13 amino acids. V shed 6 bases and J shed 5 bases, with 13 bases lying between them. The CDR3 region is CASSPQGTYGYTF. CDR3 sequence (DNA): TGTGCCAGCAGCCCACAGGGAACTTATGGCTACACCTTC.

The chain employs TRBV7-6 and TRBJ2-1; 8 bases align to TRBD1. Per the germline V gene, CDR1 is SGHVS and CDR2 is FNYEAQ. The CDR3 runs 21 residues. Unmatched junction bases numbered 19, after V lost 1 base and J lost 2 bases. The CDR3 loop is CASSLVTAGGFVGRTYNEQFF. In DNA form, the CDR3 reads TGTGCCAGCAGCTTAGTCACGGCAGGGGGCTTTGTTGGGAGAACCTACAATGAGCAGTTCTTC.

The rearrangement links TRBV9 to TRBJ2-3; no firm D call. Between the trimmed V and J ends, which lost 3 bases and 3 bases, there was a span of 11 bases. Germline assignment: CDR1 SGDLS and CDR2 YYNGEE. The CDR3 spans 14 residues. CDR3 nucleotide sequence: TGTGCCAGCAGCGATAAGACCGGGACAGATACGCAGTATTTT. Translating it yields CASSDKTGTDTQYF.

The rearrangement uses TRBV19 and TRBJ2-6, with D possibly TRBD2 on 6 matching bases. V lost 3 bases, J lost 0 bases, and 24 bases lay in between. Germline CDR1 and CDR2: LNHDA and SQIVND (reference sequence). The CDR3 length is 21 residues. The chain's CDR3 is CASSINGVVGEVGSGANVLTF. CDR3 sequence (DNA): TGTGCCAGTAGTATTAATGGAGTCGTCGGGGAGGTGGGCTCTGGGGCCAACGTCCTGACTTTC.

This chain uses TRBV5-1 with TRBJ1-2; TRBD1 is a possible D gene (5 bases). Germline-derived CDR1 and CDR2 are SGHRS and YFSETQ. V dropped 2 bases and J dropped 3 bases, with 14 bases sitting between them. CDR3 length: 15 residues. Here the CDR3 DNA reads TGCGCCAGCAGCTTCTCAATGGGGCGCGACTATGGCTACACCTTC. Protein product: CASSFSMGRDYGYTF. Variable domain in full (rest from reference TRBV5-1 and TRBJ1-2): KAGVTQTPRYLIKTRGQQVTLSCSPISGHRSVSWYQQTPGQGLQFLFEYFSETQRNKGNFPGRFSGRQFSNSRSEMNVSTLELGDSALYLCASSFSMGRDYGYTFGSGTRLTVV.

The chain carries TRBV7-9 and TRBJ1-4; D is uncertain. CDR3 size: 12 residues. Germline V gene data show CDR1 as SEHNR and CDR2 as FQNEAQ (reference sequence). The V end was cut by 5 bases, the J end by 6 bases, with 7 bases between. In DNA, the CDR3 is TGTGCCAGCAGCCGGGTTGATGAAAAACTGTTTTTT. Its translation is CASSRVDEKLFF.

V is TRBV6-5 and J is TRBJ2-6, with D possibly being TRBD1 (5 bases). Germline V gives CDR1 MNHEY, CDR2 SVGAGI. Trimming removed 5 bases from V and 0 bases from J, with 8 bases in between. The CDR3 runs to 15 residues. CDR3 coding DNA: TGTGCCAGCAGTACCGACAGCTCTGGGGCCAACGTCCTGACTTTC. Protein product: CASSTDSSGANVLTF.

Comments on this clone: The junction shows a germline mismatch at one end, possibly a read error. The CDR3: CASSTGQGYEQYF. The CDR3 nucleotides are TGTGCCAGCAGCACGGGACAGGGCTACGAGCAGTACTTC. The rearrangement links TRBV5-1 to TRBJ2-7, with TRBD1 matching over 9 bases. Germline assignment: CDR1 SGHRS and CDR2 YFSETQ. The CDR3 contains 13 residues.

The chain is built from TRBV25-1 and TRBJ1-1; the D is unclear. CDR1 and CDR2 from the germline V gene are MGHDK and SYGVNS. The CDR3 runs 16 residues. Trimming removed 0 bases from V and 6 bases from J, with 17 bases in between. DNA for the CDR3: TGTGCCAGCAGTGAATACAATGCAGGTGGGAGAGCTGAAGCTTTCTTT. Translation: CASSEYNAGGRAEAFF.

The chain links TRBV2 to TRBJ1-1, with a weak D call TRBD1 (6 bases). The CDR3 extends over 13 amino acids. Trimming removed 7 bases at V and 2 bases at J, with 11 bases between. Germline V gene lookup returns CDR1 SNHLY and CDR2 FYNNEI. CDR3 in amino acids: CASKDRSNTEAFF. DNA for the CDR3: TGTGCCAGCAAAGACAGGTCAAACACTGAAGCTTTCTTT.

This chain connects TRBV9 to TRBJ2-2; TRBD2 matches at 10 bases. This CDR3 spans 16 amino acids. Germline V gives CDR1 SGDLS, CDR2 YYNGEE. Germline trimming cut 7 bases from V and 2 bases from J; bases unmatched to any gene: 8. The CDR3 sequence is CASCRGLAENTGELFF. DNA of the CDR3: TGTGCCAGCTGTCGCGGACTAGCGGAAAACACCGGGGAGCTGTTTTTT.

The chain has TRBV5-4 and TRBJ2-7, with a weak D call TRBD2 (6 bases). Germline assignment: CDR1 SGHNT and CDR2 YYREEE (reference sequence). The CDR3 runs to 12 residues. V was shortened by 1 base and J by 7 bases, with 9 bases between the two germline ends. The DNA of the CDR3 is TGTGCCAGCAGCTTGTTGGAGGGGGAGCAGTACTTC. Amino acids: CASSLLEGEQYF.

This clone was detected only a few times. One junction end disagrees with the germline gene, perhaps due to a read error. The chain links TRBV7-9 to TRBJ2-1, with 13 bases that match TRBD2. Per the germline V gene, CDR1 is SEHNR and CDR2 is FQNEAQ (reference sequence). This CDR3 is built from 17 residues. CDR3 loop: CSSSSRLAGGLVHEQFF. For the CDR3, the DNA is TGTTCCAGCAGCTCCCGACTAGCGGGAGGCTTAGTCCATGAGCAGTTCTTC. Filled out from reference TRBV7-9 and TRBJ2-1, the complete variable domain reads DTGVSQNPRHKITKRGQNVTFRCDPISEHNRLYWYRQTLGQGPEFLTYFQNEAQLEKSRLLSDRFSAERPKGSFSTLEIQRTEQGDSAMYLCSSSSRLAGGLVHEQFFGPGTRLTVL.

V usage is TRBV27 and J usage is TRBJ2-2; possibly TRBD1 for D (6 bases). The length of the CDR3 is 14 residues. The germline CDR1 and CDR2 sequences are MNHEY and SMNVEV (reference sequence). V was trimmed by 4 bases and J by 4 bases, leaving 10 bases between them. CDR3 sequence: CASSSGTSTGELFF. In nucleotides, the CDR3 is TGTGCCAGCAGTTCCGGGACAAGCACCGGGGAGCTGTTTTTT.

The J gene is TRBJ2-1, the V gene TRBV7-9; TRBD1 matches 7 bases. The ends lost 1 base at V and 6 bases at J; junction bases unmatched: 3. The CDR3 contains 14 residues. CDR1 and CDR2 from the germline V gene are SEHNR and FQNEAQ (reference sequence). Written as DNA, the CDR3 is TGTGCCAGCAGCTTAGGGGACAGACCCAATGAGCAGTTCTTC. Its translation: CASSLGDRPNEQFF.

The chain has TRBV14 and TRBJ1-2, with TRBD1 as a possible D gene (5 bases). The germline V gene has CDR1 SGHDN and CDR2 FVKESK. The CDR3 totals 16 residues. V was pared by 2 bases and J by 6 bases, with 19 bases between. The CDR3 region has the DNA TGTGCCAGCAGCCAATATAAAAAGGGCCAAGGGGATGGCTACACCTTC. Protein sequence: CASSQYKKGQGDGYTF.

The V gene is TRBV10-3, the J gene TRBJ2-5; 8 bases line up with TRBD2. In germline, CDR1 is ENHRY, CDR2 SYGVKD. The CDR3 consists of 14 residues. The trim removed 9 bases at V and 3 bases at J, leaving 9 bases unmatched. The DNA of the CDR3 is TGTGCCATTCGGACTAGCCATCCGGAAGAGACCCAGTACTTC. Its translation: CAIRTSHPEETQYF.

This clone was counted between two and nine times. CDR3 sequence (DNA): TGCGCCAGCAGCCAAGCCGGACTAGCGGGAGGCGGTGAGCAGTTCTTC. Translating gives CASSQAGLAGGGEQFF. The V and J genes are TRBV4-3 and TRBJ2-1, with 14 bases matching TRBD2. The CDR3 is 16 residues long. Losses at the gene ends were 1 base for V and 9 bases for J; bases not matched to a gene: 5. Germline V gives CDR1 LGHNA, CDR2 YSLEER.

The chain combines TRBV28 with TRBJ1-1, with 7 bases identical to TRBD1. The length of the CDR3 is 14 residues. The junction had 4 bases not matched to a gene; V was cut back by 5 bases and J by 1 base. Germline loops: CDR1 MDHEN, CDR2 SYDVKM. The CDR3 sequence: CASSHRDRNTEAFF. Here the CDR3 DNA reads TGTGCCAGCAGTCACCGGGACAGGAACACTGAAGCTTTCTTT.

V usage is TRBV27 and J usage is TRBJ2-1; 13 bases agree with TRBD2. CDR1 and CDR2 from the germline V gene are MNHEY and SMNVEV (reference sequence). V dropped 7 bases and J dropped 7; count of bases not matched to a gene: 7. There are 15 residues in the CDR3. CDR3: CASTPGLAGINEQFF. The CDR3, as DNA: TGTGCCAGCACTCCGGGACTAGCGGGAATAAATGAGCAGTTCTTC.

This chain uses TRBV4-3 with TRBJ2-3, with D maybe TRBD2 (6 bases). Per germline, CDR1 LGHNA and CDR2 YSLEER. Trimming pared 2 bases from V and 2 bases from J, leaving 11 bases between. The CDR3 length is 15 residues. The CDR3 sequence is CASSQLATDTDTQYF. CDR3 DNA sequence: TGCGCCAGCAGCCAACTAGCGACCGACACAGATACGCAGTATTTT.

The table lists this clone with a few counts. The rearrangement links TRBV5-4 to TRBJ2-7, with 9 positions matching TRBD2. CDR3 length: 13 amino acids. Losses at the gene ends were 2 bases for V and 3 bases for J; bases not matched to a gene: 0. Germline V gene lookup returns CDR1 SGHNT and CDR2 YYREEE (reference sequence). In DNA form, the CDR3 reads TGTGCCAGCAGCTTTAGCGGGAGCTACGAGCAGTACTTC. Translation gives CASSFSGSYEQYF.

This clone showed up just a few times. DNA for the CDR3: TGTGCCAGCAGCTTCGGGGGGAACACTGAAGCTTTCTTT. This encodes CASSFGGNTEAFF. The chain has TRBV11-3 and TRBJ1-1; possibly TRBD1 for D (5 bases). The CDR3 is 13 residues long. V was cut by 3 bases and J by 1 base, with 6 bases left in between. Germline-derived CDR1 and CDR2 are SGHNT and YENEEA.

The CDR3 sequence: CASGQGVSTEAFF. The CDR3 DNA is TGTGCCAGCGGGCAGGGGGTCAGTACTGAAGCTTTCTTT. This chain uses TRBV28 with TRBJ1-1, with 7 positions matching TRBD1. This CDR3 has 13 residues. Germline V gene lookup returns CDR1 MDHEN and CDR2 SYDVKM. J lost 5 bases, V lost 8 bases, and 8 bases had no gene match.

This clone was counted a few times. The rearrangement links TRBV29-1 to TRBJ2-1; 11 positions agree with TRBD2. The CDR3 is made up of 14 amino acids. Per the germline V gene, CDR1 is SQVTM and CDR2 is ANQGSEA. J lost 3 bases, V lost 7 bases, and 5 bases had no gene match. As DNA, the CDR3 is TGCAGCGCCCAGGGGACTAGCGGCTACAATGAGCAGTTCTTC. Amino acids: CSAQGTSGYNEQFF.

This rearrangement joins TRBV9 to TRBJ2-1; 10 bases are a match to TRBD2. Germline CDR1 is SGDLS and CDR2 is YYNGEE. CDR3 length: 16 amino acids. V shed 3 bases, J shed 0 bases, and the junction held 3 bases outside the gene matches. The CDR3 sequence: CASSASGSISYNEQFF. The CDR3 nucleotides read TGTGCCAGCAGCGCTAGCGGGAGTATCTCCTACAATGAGCAGTTCTTC.

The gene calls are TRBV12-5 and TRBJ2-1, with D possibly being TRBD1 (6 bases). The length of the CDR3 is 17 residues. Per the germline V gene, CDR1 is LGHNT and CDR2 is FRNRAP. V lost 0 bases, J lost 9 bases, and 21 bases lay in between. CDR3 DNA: TGTGCTAGTGGTTTGGTCCTCACATCAACAGGGCCGATTGAGCAGTTCTTC. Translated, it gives CASGLVLTSTGPIEQFF. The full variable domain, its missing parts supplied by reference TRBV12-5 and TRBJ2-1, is DARVTQTPRHKVTEMGQEVTMRCQPILGHNTVFWYRQTMMQGLELLAYFRNRAPLDDSGMPKDRFSAEMPDATLATLKIQPSEPRDSAVYFCASGLVLTSTGPIEQFFGPGTRLTVL.

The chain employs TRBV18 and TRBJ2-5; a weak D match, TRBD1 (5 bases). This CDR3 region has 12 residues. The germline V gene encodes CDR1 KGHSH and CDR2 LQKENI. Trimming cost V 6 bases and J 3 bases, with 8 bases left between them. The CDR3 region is CASSAGKETQYF. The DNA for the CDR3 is TGTGCCAGCTCGGCAGGGAAAGAGACCCAGTACTTC.